This is a list of T cell receptor beta chains from one sample in a study of quantifying T cell responses using KT2 cells. Via MiXCR, TCRdb re-called the UMI-ligation and nested PCR reads, giving one row per CDR3 protein. The sample shows under 35,000 distinct CDR3 sequences, 6% to 8% of them seen only once. The sequenced material came from PBMCs spiked with cells of the T cell clone KT2. These receptors were taken from a human donor. The CDR3 runs from the conserved cysteine through the conserved F or W. D genes are given only for firm matches. Some rows mark clone size as missing; the rest say once, few, many or name a class of expanded clone.

j_call,d_call,cdr3_length,v_call,clone_size,cdr3_nt,cdr3_aa
TRBJ2-3,.,15,TRBV29-1,many,TGCAGCGTTGATCGGACAGATTTGTACTCAGATACGCAGTATTTT,CSVDRTDLYSDTQYF
TRBJ1-2,TRBD1,15,TRBV30,few,TGTGCCCAGAGAGGGACAGGGGGCGGAAACTATGGCTACACCTTC,CAQRGTGGGNYGYTF
TRBJ2-1,.,18,TRBV20-1,few,TGCAGTGCTAGTAGGGGAGATCTAGCGTCGAGCTCCTACAATGAGCAGTTCTTC,CSASRGDLASSSYNEQFF
TRBJ1-1,.,13,TRBV20-1,many,TGCAGTGCTAGCGGGACAAAAGGTACTGAAGCTTTCTTT,CSASGTKGTEAFF
TRBJ1-2,.,13,TRBV6-2/TRBV6-3,.,TGTGCCAGCAGTTACCGGGGGATGGAAGGCTACACCTTC,CASSYRGMEGYTF
TRBJ2-1,TRBD2,14,TRBV10-2,few,TGCGCCAGCAGGGCCGGGACTAGCGGGAGGTCGGAGTTCTTC,CASRAGTSGRSEFF
TRBJ1-1,TRBD1,16,TRBV15,many,TGTGCCACCAGCAGACTTCACAGGGGTTGGAGTCGTTGGGCTTTCTTT,CATSRLHRGWSRWAFF
TRBJ2-4,.,12,TRBV2,many,TGTGCCAGCAGCCTTACAAAAAACATTCAGTACTTC,CASSLTKNIQYF
TRBJ1-6,.,16,TRBV18,many,TGTGCCAGCTCACCAGGGGCAGGTCTTATTCATTCACCCCTCCACTTT,CASSPGAGLIHSPLHF
TRBJ2-7,.,17,TRBV20-1,many,TGCAGTGCTAGAGATCCCCTAGGCGGCGGGGCCTGGGGCGAGCAGTACTTC,CSARDPLGGGAWGEQYF
TRBJ1-2,.,12,TRBV5-1,.,TGCGCCAGCAGCGAGGTTAACTATGGCTACACCTTC,CASSEVNYGYTF
TRBJ2-1,TRBD2,15,TRBV27,many,TGTGCCAGCAAACCCCCGGGACTAGCGCCGAATGAGCAGTTCTTC,CASKPPGLAPNEQFF
TRBJ1-4,.,14,TRBV7-8,few,TGTGCCAGCAGCTTAACTGGCTGGGGCGAAAAACTGTTTTTT,CASSLTGWGEKLFF
TRBJ1-5,.,16,TRBV7-9,many,TGTGCCAGCAGCCCTTGGGGAGAGGGGAGCAATCAGCCCCAGCATTTT,CASSPWGEGSNQPQHF
TRBJ2-5,.,14,TRBV4-1,many,TGCGCCAGCAGCCGTCCGACTAGAGGGGAGACCCAGTACTTC,CASSRPTRGETQYF
TRBJ2-2,.,14,TRBV13,many,TGTGCCAGCAGCCTCTCCCTTGGTGTCGGGGAGCTGTTTTTT,CASSLSLGVGELFF
TRBJ2-3,TRBD1,16,TRBV11-1,many,TGTGCCAGCAGCCATTGGACAGGGGAGTTCACAGATACGCAGTATTTT,CASSHWTGEFTDTQYF
TRBJ2-1,TRBD2,15,TRBV4-3,many,TGCGCCAGCAGCCAGTCCAGCGGGAGTCTAAATGAGCAGTTCTTC,CASSQSSGSLNEQFF
TRBJ2-3,.,14,TRBV7-6,.,TGTGCCAGCAGCTTCACTTCTGCCACAGATACGCAGTATTTT,CASSFTSATDTQYF
TRBJ1-3,.,18,TRBV5-1,many,TGCGCCAGCAGCTTGGAGGACAGAACTACCCTCTCTGGAAACACCATATATTTT,CASSLEDRTTLSGNTIYF
TRBJ2-3,TRBD2,19,TRBV25-1,.,TGTGCCAGCAGTGCCCCGGGACTAGCGGGGGGTGTTCACGCAGATACGCAGTATTTT,CASSAPGLAGGVHADTQYF
TRBJ2-3,.,16,TRBV4-2,.,TGTGCCAGCAGCCAGAGGTGGCGGGAACGCACAGATACGCAGTATTTT,CASSQRWRERTDTQYF
TRBJ1-2,.,15,TRBV3-1,many,TGTGCCAGCAGCCAGGGTGTCGAGTCTAACTATGGCTACACCTTC,CASSQGVESNYGYTF
TRBJ2-3,.,14,TRBV6-5,many,TGTGCCAGCAGTCGGACTATAACCACAGATACGCAGTATTTT,CASSRTITTDTQYF
TRBJ2-3,.,15,TRBV12-3/TRBV12-4,few,TGTGCCAGCAGTTTAACACTACCTAGCACAGATACGCAGTATTTT,CASSLTLPSTDTQYF
TRBJ2-5,.,15,TRBV12-3/TRBV12-4,many,TGTGCCAGCAGTTTAGCGCAGAGGTTTCAAGAGACCCAGTACTTC,CASSLAQRFQETQYF
TRBJ2-5,TRBD1,14,TRBV12-3/TRBV12-4,few,TGTGCCAGCAGTTCCCGGGACAGCCAAGAGACCCAGTACTTC,CASSSRDSQETQYF
TRBJ1-3,.,16,TRBV9,many,TGTGCCAGCAGCACTCACAGGGCTGCCTCTGGAAACACCATATATTTT,CASSTHRAASGNTIYF
TRBJ1-1,.,13,TRBV4-1,.,TGCGCCAGCAGCCAAAGAGGGGGGGGTGAAGCTTTCTTT,CASSQRGGGEAFF
TRBJ1-2,.,12,TRBV6-5,many,TGTGCCAGCAGGCAGGGAGCCTATGGCTACACCTTC,CASRQGAYGYTF
TRBJ2-5,.,12,TRBV19,many,TGTGCCAGTAGTATCCATCAAGAGACCCAGTACTTC,CASSIHQETQYF
TRBJ2-3,TRBD2,18,TRBV20-1,few,TGCAGTGCTAGAGATGAGATACTAGCGGGAGGCCCTCCAGATACGCAGTATTTT,CSARDEILAGGPPDTQYF
TRBJ2-5,.,15,TRBV20-1,few,TGCAGTGCTAGATACAATTCCAGGGCCGGGGAGACCCAGTACTTC,CSARYNSRAGETQYF
TRBJ2-1,.,16,TRBV2,.,TGTGCCAGCACCGACGCCGTAGGACAAATCACCGATGAGCAGTTCTTC,CASTDAVGQITDEQFF
TRBJ1-3,.,18,TRBV20-1,many,TGCAGTGCTAGAGGGATCGTACCCTTCGCCTCCTCTGGAAACACCATATATTTT,CSARGIVPFASSGNTIYF
TRBJ2-1,.,15,TRBV4-1,many,TGCGCCAGCAGCCAAGTAGAACTAGATAGTGGTGAGCAGTTCTTC,CASSQVELDSGEQFF
TRBJ2-4,TRBD2,15,TRBV7-6,.,TGTGCCAGCAGCCCTCGGACTAGCGGGGGGAACATTCAGTACTTC,CASSPRTSGGNIQYF
TRBJ2-7,.,14,TRBV6-6,many,TGTGCCAGCAGCCCTCCTAGCAAGTCCTACGAGCAGTACTTC,CASSPPSKSYEQYF
TRBJ1-6,TRBD1,15,TRBV6-5,many,TGTGCCAGCAGCCTCGGACAGGGGTTGAATTCACCCCTCCACTTT,CASSLGQGLNSPLHF
TRBJ2-5,TRBD1,16,TRBV15,.,TGTGCCACCAGCACCACGGACAGGGGCAGGGGAGAGACCCAGTACTTC,CATSTTDRGRGETQYF
TRBJ1-1,.,15,TRBV15,many,TGTGCCACCAGCAGAGATTTAAGAGGGAACACTGAAGCTTTCTTT,CATSRDLRGNTEAFF
TRBJ2-7,TRBD1,13,TRBV5-1,.,TGCGCCAGCAGCTTCCGGACAGGGATCGAGCAGTACTTC,CASSFRTGIEQYF
TRBJ2-1,TRBD2,16,TRBV6-5,.,TGTGCCAGCAGTTACTCGTCGGGAGGCAACAACGATGAGCAGTTCTTC,CASSYSSGGNNDEQFF
TRBJ2-1,.,12,TRBV6-2/TRBV6-3,few,TGTGCCAGCAGTTACCCCTCGCATGAGCAGTTCTTC,CASSYPSHEQFF
TRBJ1-5,TRBD1,16,TRBV5-4,many,TGTGCCAGCAGCTCCCTGGGACAGGGTCTCAATCAGCCCCAGCATTTT,CASSSLGQGLNQPQHF
TRBJ2-7,TRBD2,13,TRBV29-1,few,TGCAGCGGGGGGACTAGCGGAACCTACGAGCAGTACTTC,CSGGTSGTYEQYF